The 8 T cell receptor beta chains given below trace back to one sample, sequenced in a study of Graves' ophthalmopathy and Graves' hyperthyroidism. Amplified TCR beta CDR3 regions were obtained using RNA transcripts as template. Second-round multiplex PCR came after first-round RT-PCR with HTBI primers. TCRdb called the multiplex PCR reads again in MiXCR, with one record for every CDR3 protein. The sample yields 1 million to 1.3 million distinct CDR3 sequences, about 36% seen once. Sequenced material: peripheral blood or thyroid tissue (not recorded which). The receptors were sampled from an adult man with Graves' hyperthyroidism.

The chain links TRBV5-1 to TRBJ1-5; the match to TRBD1 covers 9 bases. J gave up 0 bases and V 4 bases, and 8 bases lay outside the gene matches. The CDR3 has 17 amino acids. Looked up from germline, CDR1 is SGHRS and CDR2 is YFSETQ. CDR3 nucleotide sequence: TGCGCCAGCAGCCCCGGGACAGGGTCTTATAGCAATCAGCCCCAGCATTTT. This gives the protein CASSPGTGSYSNQPQHF.

The J gene is TRBJ1-1, the V gene TRBV7-9; a possible D gene is TRBD1 (6 bases). The V and J ends lost 5 bases and 7 bases respectively, with 14 bases between them. The CDR3 is made up of 13 amino acids. CDR1 and CDR2 (germline): SEHNR, FQNEAQ (reference sequence). The CDR3 region has the DNA TGTGCCAGCAGCCAACGGACAGTGAATGAAGCTTTCTTT. Residues: CASSQRTVNEAFF.

This clonotype has only a few counts. The J gene is TRBJ2-7, the V gene TRBV15, with D maybe TRBD2 (6 bases). From germline, CDR1 is LNHNV and CDR2 YYDKDF (reference sequence). V was clipped by 5 bases and J by 6 bases, with 14 bases between them. The CDR3 runs 13 residues. The DNA of the CDR3 is TGTGCCACCAGCGCCCAGTGGGGAGGCGAGCAGTACTTC. Its translation is CATSAQWGGEQYF.

In its sample, this clonotype was seen many times. This chain joins TRBV29-1 and TRBJ2-5, with D uncertain. V lost 6 bases and J lost 5, with 13 bases in between. Germline lookup yields CDR1 SQVTM and CDR2 ANQGSEA. The CDR3 runs to 12 residues. The CDR3 coding sequence is TGCAGCGTCTCGGACGTTCCGGAGACCCAGTACTTC. It codes for CSVSDVPETQYF.

The chain combines TRBV12-3 or TRBV12-4 with TRBJ1-5; 9 positions match TRBD1. V lost 3 bases to trimming and J lost 14 bases; unmatched junction nucleotides: 11. The CDR3 sequence is 14 residues long. DNA for the CDR3: TGTGCCAGCAGTTTTGGGGACAGGGTAACCTACGAGCATTTT. It translates to CASSFGDRVTYEHF.

This clonotype was seen at least ten times. The chain couples TRBV29-1 to TRBJ2-6; no clear D gene. V was shortened by 6 bases and J by 0 bases, with 6 bases between the two germline ends. The germline V gene encodes CDR1 SQVTM and CDR2 ANQGSEA. This CDR3 has 13 residues. The CDR3 is CSVAYSGANVLTF. CDR3 DNA: TGCAGCGTCGCGTACTCTGGGGCCAACGTCCTGACTTTC.

This clonotype showed up many times. The CDR3 loop reads CSVSLAGGLAGELFF. CDR3 coding DNA: TGCAGCGTTAGCCTAGCGGGAGGACTCGCCGGGGAGCTGTTTTTT. This sequence joins TRBV29-1 and TRBJ2-2; 11 nucleotides agree with TRBD2. The J segment lost 6 bases and the V segment lost 5 bases, leaving 8 bases of the junction unmatched. This CDR3 has 15 residues. Germline CDR1 SQVTM, CDR2 ANQGSEA.

The V call is TRBV19, the J call TRBJ1-5; possible D gene TRBD1, 5 bases. Per the germline V gene, CDR1 is LNHDA and CDR2 is SQIVND (reference sequence). The germline V and J ends were trimmed by 7 bases and 7 bases, with 11 bases remaining between them. The CDR3 extends over 12 amino acids. The CDR3 DNA sequence: TGTGCCAGTACCGACGGGACCCAGCCCCAGCATTTT. This gives the protein CASTDGTQPQHF.